A selection of T cell receptor beta chains follows, all from one sample in a study of siplizumab effects on memory and regulatory T cells. Assay used: immunoSEQ multiplex PCR; TCRdb lists only in-frame clones, some missing. Among fewer than 85,000 clones, approximately 95% were seen once, and the ten largest hold under 20%. Sample: CD8+ T cells sorted from blood. These receptors were collected from a human donor in good health. Each CDR3 is given with its conserved first and last residue. D genes are given only for firm matches. Clone sizes are given selectively: once, few, many, or a class where the clone is expanded.

v_gene,j_gene,d_gene,abundance,CDR3nt,CDR3aa
TRBV7-9,TRBJ2-7,NA,NA,TGTGCCAGCAGCCCACCTGTAGGGCCATACTACGAGCAGTACTTC,CASSPPVGPYYEQYF
TRBV9,TRBJ2-7,TRBD2,NA,TGTGCCAGCAGCGTAGGGCTAGCGGGAGGGGCCTACGAGCAGTACTTC,CASSVGLAGGAYEQYF
TRBV9,TRBJ2-2,NA,NA,TGTGCCAGCAGCGGTGGAGTAACCGCGAACACCGGGGAGCTGTTTTTT,CASSGGVTANTGELFF
TRBV25-1,TRBJ1-2,TRBD1,NA,TGTGCCAGCAGTGACCGGGACAGTACGACTAACTATGGCTACACCTTC,CASSDRDSTTNYGYTF
TRBV19,TRBJ1-5,NA,NA,TGTGCCAGTAGTTACAGTGGCAATCAGCCCCAGCATTTT,CASSYSGNQPQHF
TRBV7-9,TRBJ1-5,TRBD1,few,TGTGCCAGCAGTTACTCCACCGGGACAGGGGACAATCAGCCCCAGCATTTT,CASSYSTGTGDNQPQHF
TRBV9,TRBJ2-3,NA,NA,TGTGCCAGCAGCGTAAAAGCCGCAGATACGCAGTATTTT,CASSVKAADTQYF
TRBV27,TRBJ2-1,TRBD2,NA,TGTGCCAGCAGTATCGGACTAGCGCGCTCCTACAATGAGCAGTTCTTC,CASSIGLARSYNEQFF
TRBV7-9,TRBJ1-2,NA,NA,TGTGCCAGCAGCTCAGACGTACTACGGGTCTATGGCTACACCTTC,CASSSDVLRVYGYTF
TRBV2,TRBJ2-2,TRBD2,NA,TGTGCCAGCAGTGGCCGGAGGGAGGGGCGGGATTTCGGTGGGAACACCGGGGAGCTGTTTTTT,CASSGRREGRDFGGNTGELFF
TRBV5-6,TRBJ2-3,TRBD2,NA,TGTGCCAGCAGCTTATGGGACTACAACACAGATACGCAGTATTTT,CASSLWDYNTDTQYF
TRBV2,TRBJ1-6,NA,NA,TGTGCCAGCAGTGAAGCACTAGGACTAGTGGATTCACCCCTCCACTTT,CASSEALGLVDSPLHF
TRBV10-3,TRBJ1-3,NA,NA,TGTGCCATCAGTGAAGGGGGACGGTTCTCTGGAAACACCATATATTTT,CAISEGGRFSGNTIYF
TRBV5-6,TRBJ2-3,NA,NA,TGTGCCAGCAGCACCGACATGGCGATCACAGATACGCAGTATTTT,CASSTDMAITDTQYF
TRBV19,TRBJ2-1,NA,NA,TGTGCCAGTAGTATTGCGGGCAGGTACGCCTCCTACAATGAGCAGTTCTTC,CASSIAGRYASYNEQFF
TRBV11-1,TRBJ2-1,NA,NA,TGTGCCAGCAGCTCCGGGATTGGAAGGGGCAATGAGCAGTTCTTC,CASSSGIGRGNEQFF
TRBV18,TRBJ2-7,NA,NA,TGTGCCAGCTCACCGTTGGGACCGGGGCGGGAAGACCACTTCTACGAGCAGTACTTC,CASSPLGPGREDHFYEQYF
TRBV4-1,TRBJ2-5,NA,NA,TGCGCCAGCAGCCATGGTCAAAACCAAGAGACCCAGTACTTC,CASSHGQNQETQYF
TRBV7-8,TRBJ2-7,NA,NA,TGTGCCAGCAGCTTAGAGGTTGGACGGATCACGTACACGGATCGGCACGAGCAGTACTTC,CASSLEVGRITYTDRHEQYF
TRBV5-8,TRBJ2-7,TRBD1,few,TGTGCCAGCAGCACCGGACAGGGTTCGTCCTACGAGCAGTACTTC,CASSTGQGSSYEQYF
TRBV7-9,TRBJ1-4,NA,NA,TGTGCCAGCAGCTTAGGCGAGAGCGGGGCTAATGAAAAACTGTTTTTT,CASSLGESGANEKLFF
TRBV7-8,TRBJ1-5,TRBD1,NA,TGTGCCAGCAGCTCAGGGGACAGGGAAGTACAGCCCCAGCATTTT,CASSSGDREVQPQHF
TRBV29-1,TRBJ2-3,TRBD2,few,TGCAGCGTTGTAGTAGCGGGAGGGCCCGATACGCAGTATTTT,CSVVVAGGPDTQYF
TRBV7-8,TRBJ2-2,NA,NA,TGTGCCAGCAGCAAAAGTGCTCTTGCGGTAAACACCGGGGAGCTGTTTTTT,CASSKSALAVNTGELFF
TRBV29-1,TRBJ2-5,TRBD2,NA,TGCAGCGCCGAAATAGCGGGCCGACAAGAGACCCAGTACTTC,CSAEIAGRQETQYF
TRBV19,TRBJ1-4,NA,NA,TGTGCCAGTAGTAATTATGCAACTAATGAAAAACTGTTTTTT,CASSNYATNEKLFF
TRBV19,TRBJ1-5,NA,once,TGTGCCAGTCACAGACTGAAGAATAGCAATCAGCCCCAGCATTTT,CASHRLKNSNQPQHF
TRBV7-3,TRBJ2-2,NA,NA,TGTGCCAGCAGCCCACAGGGTAACACCGGGGAGCTGTTTTTT,CASSPQGNTGELFF
TRBV28,TRBJ2-7,TRBD2,NA,TGTGCCAGCAGCCTAGGACTAGCGGGAGGCTCTTTCTCCTACGAGCAGTACTTC,CASSLGLAGGSFSYEQYF
TRBV28,TRBJ2-7,TRBD2,NA,TGTGCCAGCAGTTTTAGTTGGGGACTAGCGGGAGGATCGACCTACGAGCAGTACTTC,CASSFSWGLAGGSTYEQYF
TRBV27,TRBJ1-5,NA,NA,TGTGCCAGCAGTTCCTCGGGCGGCGAACTTAATCAGCCCCAGCATTTT,CASSSSGGELNQPQHF
TRBV15,TRBJ2-7,NA,NA,TGTGCCACCAGGCCCAGACCGAGTTCGGAGCAGTACTTC,CATRPRPSSEQYF